These 14 T cell receptor beta chains share one sample of origin, sequenced in a study of blood T cell repertoires in COVID-19. Assay: immunoSEQ multiplex PCR; the TCRdb copy retains only in-frame clones and omits some. The data show about 250,000 clones, more than 85% seen once. Material: peripheral blood. The receptors were gathered from a man in his thirties or forties with acute or convalescent COVID-19.

The chain recombines TRBV27 with TRBJ1-1; D gene ambiguous. The CDR3 totals 15 residues. Germline CDR1 is MNHEY and CDR2 is SMNVEV (reference sequence). The V and J ends lost 5 bases and 0 bases respectively, with 13 bases between them. CDR3 residues: CASSLGRGMNTEAFF. CDR3 in DNA: TGTGCCAGCAGTCTCGGGCGGGGAATGAACACTGAAGCTTTCTTT.

J is TRBJ2-1 and V is TRBV7-8; TRBD1 aligns across 8 bases. The CDR3 consists of 15 residues. Losses at the gene ends were 5 bases for V and 5 bases for J; bases not matched to a gene: 8. Germline V lookup: CDR1 SGHVS, CDR2 FQNEAQ. The CDR3 loop is CASSLGTGSNNEQFF. CDR3 DNA: TGTGCCAGCAGCCTAGGGACAGGTAGTAACAATGAGCAGTTCTTC.

J is TRBJ2-7 and V is TRBV20-1; 7 nucleotides line up with TRBD2. The V segment lost 3 bases and the J segment 4 bases; nucleotides outside the gene matches: 12. Looked up from germline, CDR1 is DFQATT and CDR2 is SNEGSKA (reference sequence). CDR3 length equals 15 residues. The CDR3: CSASYPSGTTYEQYF. The CDR3 DNA reads TGCAGTGCTAGTTATCCAAGCGGGACTACATACGAGCAGTACTTC.

The chain has TRBV5-4 and TRBJ1-6; D possibly corresponds to TRBD1 (6 bases). Germline lookup yields CDR1 SGHNT and CDR2 YYREEE (reference sequence). V lost 5 bases, J lost 7 bases, and 25 bases lay in between. This CDR3 spans 18 amino acids. The CDR3 coding sequence is TGTGCCAGCAGTGAAAGTAAACAGGGTTCGCAGCCGAATTCACCCCTCCACTTT. Translated: CASSESKQGSQPNSPLHF.

CDR3 residues: CASSFEWPADTEAFF. The CDR3, as DNA: TGTGCCAGCAGCTTCGAGTGGCCGGCGGACACTGAAGCTTTCTTT. The rearrangement joins TRBV5-5 to TRBJ1-1; D remains ambiguous. The CDR3 contains 15 residues. The V end was cut by 2 bases, the J end by 3 bases, with 14 bases between. The germline CDR1 and CDR2 sequences are SGHKS and YYEKEE (reference sequence).

This clone appeared a single time. V gene TRBV5-1 combines with J gene TRBJ1-1; D gene unclear. CDR3 length: 17 residues. The germline CDR1 and CDR2 sequences are SGHRS and YFSETQ. V lost 2 bases and J lost 0, with 17 bases in between. The CDR3 DNA follows: TGCGCCAGCAGCTTCGACGTAGAACAGAACATGAACACTGAAGCTTTCTTT. Its protein is CASSFDVEQNMNTEAFF.

This rearrangement joins TRBV19 to TRBJ2-2; no definite D call. Per germline, CDR1 LNHDA and CDR2 SQIVND (reference sequence). The V end was cut by 6 bases, the J end by 8 bases, with 16 bases between. This CDR3 contains 14 residues. The CDR3 sequence: CASSLDSLRGELFF. CDR3 in DNA: TGTGCCAGTAGCCTTGACTCTCTGAGGGGGGAGCTGTTTTTT.

The chain carries TRBV27 and TRBJ2-3; maybe TRBD2 (5 bases). The germline V and J ends were trimmed by 3 bases and 8 bases, with 12 bases remaining between them. The V gene's germline CDR1 is MNHEY and CDR2 SMNVEV (reference sequence). This CDR3 contains 13 residues. CDR3: CASSFTQRGTQYF. CDR3 nucleotides: TGTGCCAGCAGTTTTACCCAACGGGGTACGCAGTATTTT.

The rearrangement joins TRBV12-5 to TRBJ2-1, with 8 bases fitting TRBD2. Germline V gene data show CDR1 as LGHNT and CDR2 as FRNRAP. The CDR3 runs 15 residues. J gave up 9 bases and V 0 bases, and 7 bases lay outside the gene matches. CDR3 in amino acids: CASGLVGGGTGEQFF. The CDR3 coding sequence is TGTGCTAGTGGTTTGGTCGGGGGGGGTACCGGTGAGCAGTTCTTC.

This rearrangement joins TRBV6-5 to TRBJ2-7, with TRBD2 matching 8 bases. Germline values: CDR1 MNHEY, CDR2 SVGAGI. The CDR3 consists of 14 residues. V gave up 5 bases and J gave up 2 bases; unmatched junction bases: 5. The CDR3 spells CASSLLADTYEQYF. DNA for the CDR3: TGTGCCAGCAGTCTACTAGCGGATACCTACGAGCAGTACTTC.

This chain links TRBV7-2 with TRBJ2-1; 10 nucleotides align to TRBD2. This CDR3 contains 15 residues. Germline CDR1 is SGHTA and CDR2 is FQGNSA. The junction had 7 bases not matched to a gene; V was cut back by 4 bases and J by 7 bases. The CDR3 bases are TGTGCCAGCAGCTCCGCTAGCGGGGGCCGGAATGAGCAGTTCTTC. The encoded protein is CASSSASGGRNEQFF.

The V and J genes are TRBV5-1 and TRBJ1-2; weak D call: TRBD1 (5 bases). V lost 0 bases to trimming and J lost 1 base, with 16 bases between them. Germline V gene data show CDR1 as SGHRS and CDR2 as YFSETQ. The CDR3 covers 17 residues. CDR3 residues: CASSLAERGGLNYGYTF. CDR3 in DNA: TGCGCCAGCAGCTTGGCGGAAAGGGGCGGCCTTAACTATGGCTACACCTTC. The full variable domain, rest sourced from reference TRBV5-1 and TRBJ1-2, is KAGVTQTPRYLIKTRGQQVTLSCSPISGHRSVSWYQQTPGQGLQFLFEYFSETQRNKGNFPGRFSGRQFSNSRSEMNVSTLELGDSALYLCASSLAERGGLNYGYTFGSGTRLTVV.

This chain links TRBV7-9 with TRBJ1-3; D is perhaps TRBD1 (6 bases). Germline CDR1 SEHNR, CDR2 FQNEAQ (reference sequence). V lost 10 bases and J 0 bases, leaving 13 bases between the germline ends. The CDR3 contains 14 residues. The CDR3 here is CAIRSDSSGNTIYF. In DNA form, the CDR3 reads TGTGCCATACGATCGGACAGCTCTGGAAACACCATATATTTT.

The chain combines TRBV30 with TRBJ1-2, with D uncertain. Germline CDR1 GTSNPN, CDR2 SVGIG (reference sequence). The V and J ends lost 5 bases and 3 bases respectively, with 10 bases between them. CDR3 length equals 12 residues. The chain's CDR3 is CAWGVRDYGYTF. CDR3 nucleotides: TGTGCCTGGGGGGTGCGTGACTATGGCTACACCTTC.